One sample yielded the 17 T cell receptor beta chains listed below, sequenced in a study of shared clonotypes between healthy human individuals. Profiling relied on immunoSEQ multiplex PCR, and the TCRdb table lists in-frame clones only, not all of them. This sample has 2 million to 2.5 million clones, with 85% to 95% found just once. The specimen was naive CD4+ T cells from PBMCs. Documented subset: CD45RA+ positively selected. All receptors derive from a man in his late teens or twenties in good health. Some clones in this sample may be carry-over from other donors' samples.

CDR3 region: CASSIGLARSSYNEQFF. The CDR3 bases are TGTGCCAGTAGTATAGGACTAGCGAGAAGCTCCTACAATGAGCAGTTCTTC. The chain couples TRBV19 to TRBJ2-1; 8 bases agree with TRBD2. The J segment lost 0 bases and the V segment lost 1 base, leaving 5 bases of the junction unmatched. The CDR3 sequence is 17 residues long. CDR1 and CDR2 from the germline V gene are LNHDA and SQIVND (reference sequence).

The chain uses TRBV5-4 and TRBJ1-1, with 9 nucleotides matching TRBD1. V shed 4 bases, J shed 1 base, and the junction held 5 bases outside the gene matches. Germline V gene data show CDR1 as SGHNT and CDR2 as YYREEE (reference sequence). The CDR3 loop spans 15 amino acids. Here the CDR3 reads CASSTPGQGNTEAFF. CDR3 sequence (DNA): TGTGCCAGCAGCACGCCGGGACAGGGGAACACTGAAGCTTTCTTT.

The chain employs TRBV4-3 and TRBJ1-4; 8 bases fit TRBD1. The CDR3 has 17 residues. Germline CDR1 is LGHNA and CDR2 is YSLEER. V was pared by 0 bases and J by 8 bases, with 11 bases of the junction left unmatched. The CDR3 sequence is CASSQDLSGQGPEKLFF. In nucleotides, the CDR3 is TGCGCCAGCAGCCAAGATCTCTCAGGACAGGGTCCAGAAAAACTGTTTTTT.

This clone was recorded only once. The chain couples TRBV29-1 to TRBJ2-3, with D tentatively TRBD2 (5 bases). From germline, CDR1 is SQVTM and CDR2 ANQGSEA. The CDR3 is 14 residues long. Trimming cost V 8 bases and J 0 bases, with 15 bases left between them. The DNA of the CDR3 is TGCAGCTCTGGACTTCTTTTAAGCACAGATACGCAGTATTTT. Translated, it gives CSSGLLLSTDTQYF.

This rearrangement joins TRBV9 to TRBJ2-7; D possibly corresponds to TRBD1 (6 bases). Trimming cost V 3 bases and J 4 bases, with 14 bases left between them. The germline V gene encodes CDR1 SGDLS and CDR2 YYNGEE. The CDR3 covers 14 residues. CDR3 nucleotides: TGTGCCAGCAGCGCCCCAGGCAGGGGATACGAGCAGTACTTC. This sequence encodes CASSAPGRGYEQYF.

The chain combines TRBV7-9 with TRBJ2-5; either TRBD1 or TRBD2 may fit D (6 bases each). CDR1 is SEHNR and CDR2 is FQNEAQ in the germline V gene (reference sequence). CDR3 length: 11 amino acids. Trimming left V 8 bases short and J 5 bases short, with 9 bases between. This chain's CDR3 is CASGGGETQYF. CDR3 sequence (DNA): TGTGCCAGCGGAGGGGGGGAGACCCAGTACTTC.

V is TRBV7-2 and J is TRBJ2-7, with D possibly TRBD1 on 6 matching bases. This CDR3 is 14 amino acids long. With 5 bases removed from V and 3 bases from J, the gap between germline ends came to 14 bases. Germline V gene lookup returns CDR1 SGHTA and CDR2 FQGNSA. This CDR3 is CASSPPGQVYEQYF. CDR3 DNA: TGTGCCAGCAGCCCCCCGGGACAAGTCTACGAGCAGTACTTC.

This chain links TRBV19 with TRBJ1-2, with a tentative D call TRBD1 (6 bases). The CDR3 contains 15 residues. V was cut by 0 bases and J by 6 bases, with 14 bases left in between. Germline values: CDR1 LNHDA, CDR2 SQIVND (reference sequence). CDR3 protein: CASSIDPGGIHGYTF. CDR3 DNA sequence: TGTGCCAGTAGTATAGATCCGGGGGGCATCCATGGCTACACCTTC.

V gene TRBV5-1 combines with J gene TRBJ2-7; 8 bases map to TRBD1. The CDR3 contains 16 residues. Trimming cost V 0 bases and J 6 bases; bases outside gene matches: 11. Germline V gene sequence: CDR1 SGHRS, CDR2 YFSETQ. CDR3 nucleotides: TGCGCCAGCAGCTTGGCTGAGGACAGGGCGCGCTTCGAGCAGTACTTC. Protein: CASSLAEDRARFEQYF.

The chain recombines TRBV30 with TRBJ2-2; tentatively, D is TRBD2 (6 bases). Germline CDR1 reads GTSNPN; CDR2 reads SVGIG (reference sequence). CDR3 length: 14 amino acids. V shed 3 bases and J shed 0 bases, with 8 bases lying between them. The CDR3 nucleotides are TGTGCCTGGAGAGGGGAGGCGAACACCGGGGAGCTGTTTTTT. As protein: CAWRGEANTGELFF.

The chain has TRBV6-5 and TRBJ2-7, with a tentative D call TRBD2 (6 bases). The CDR3 loop spans 14 amino acids. The V gene lost 5 bases and the J gene lost 5 bases, with 16 bases spanning the gap. Germline assignment: CDR1 MNHEY and CDR2 SVGAGI. DNA for the CDR3: TGTGCCAGCAGTCCAAGACTAGGTCTCCACGAGCAGTACTTC. Its translation is CASSPRLGLHEQYF.

This rearrangement joins TRBV7-3 to TRBJ2-1; 9 bases line up with TRBD2. V lost 4 bases, J lost 7 bases, and 11 bases stayed unmatched. The germline V gene has CDR1 SGHTA and CDR2 FQGTGA. The length of the CDR3 is 16 residues. The CDR3 region is CASSSSGTSRKNEQFF. Here the CDR3 DNA reads TGTGCCAGCAGCTCATCCGGGACTAGCCGCAAGAATGAGCAGTTCTTC.

The chain is built from TRBV5-1 and TRBJ2-2; no reliable D call. Germline V gene sequence: CDR1 SGHRS, CDR2 YFSETQ. Trimming removed 1 base from V and 5 bases from J, with 6 bases in between. The CDR3 sequence is 13 residues long. CDR3 DNA sequence: TGCGCCAGCAGCTTGTGGGGAACCGGGGAGCTGTTTTTT. It codes for CASSLWGTGELFF.

The V gene is TRBV28, the J gene TRBJ2-5; perhaps TRBD2 as D (6 bases). V was trimmed by 3 bases and J by 6 bases, leaving 23 bases between them. The CDR3 extends over 17 amino acids. Germline V gene lookup returns CDR1 MDHEN and CDR2 SYDVKM. CDR3 loop: CASSFVRGDLRLQTQYF. The DNA for the CDR3 is TGTGCCAGCAGTTTTGTTCGTGGGGACTTACGGCTCCAGACCCAGTACTTC.

CDR3 in DNA: TGTGCCAGCAGCCTAGAGCGAGGTGAGCAGTTCTTC. This translates into CASSLERGEQFF. V usage is TRBV7-2 and J usage is TRBJ2-1; D uncertain. The germline V gene encodes CDR1 SGHTA and CDR2 FQGNSA. The V end was cut by 5 bases, the J end by 9 bases, with 11 bases between. The length of the CDR3 is 12 residues.

The V and J genes are TRBV5-1 and TRBJ2-7, with TRBD2 as a possible D gene (6 bases). Trimming stripped 5 bases from V and 2 bases from J, with 17 bases between. Germline CDR1 reads SGHRS; CDR2 reads YFSETQ. This CDR3 is 15 amino acids long. The CDR3 DNA sequence: TGCGCCAGCAGTCGTGGTGGCGGGGTCACCTACGAGCAGTACTTC. It is translated as CASSRGGGVTYEQYF.

The V and J genes are TRBV27 and TRBJ2-5; D gene ambiguous. The CDR3 spans 13 residues. The germline V and J ends were trimmed by 5 bases and 0 bases, with 7 bases remaining between them. From germline, CDR1 is MNHEY and CDR2 SMNVEV (reference sequence). Here the CDR3 reads CASSQMYQETQYF. The DNA for the CDR3 is TGTGCCAGCAGTCAGATGTACCAAGAGACCCAGTACTTC.